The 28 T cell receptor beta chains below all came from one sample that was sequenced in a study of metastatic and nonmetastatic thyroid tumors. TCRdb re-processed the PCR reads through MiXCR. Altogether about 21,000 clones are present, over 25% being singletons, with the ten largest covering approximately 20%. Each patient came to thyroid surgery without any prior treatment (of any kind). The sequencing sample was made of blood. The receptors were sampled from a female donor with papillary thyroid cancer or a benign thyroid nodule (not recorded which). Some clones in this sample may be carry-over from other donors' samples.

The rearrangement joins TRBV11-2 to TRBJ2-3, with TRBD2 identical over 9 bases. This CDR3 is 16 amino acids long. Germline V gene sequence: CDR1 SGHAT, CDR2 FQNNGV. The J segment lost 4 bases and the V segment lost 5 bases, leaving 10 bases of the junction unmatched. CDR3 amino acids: CASSPRVAGAADTQYF. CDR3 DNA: TGTGCCAGCAGCCCCCGGGTAGCGGGAGCGGCAGATACGCAGTATTTT.

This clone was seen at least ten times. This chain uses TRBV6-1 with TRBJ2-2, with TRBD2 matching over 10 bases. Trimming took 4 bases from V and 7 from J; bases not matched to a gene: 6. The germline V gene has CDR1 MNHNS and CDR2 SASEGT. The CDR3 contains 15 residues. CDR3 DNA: TGTGCCAGCAGTGGGGGGACTAGCGATTACGGGGAGCTGTTTTTT. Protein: CASSGGTSDYGELFF.

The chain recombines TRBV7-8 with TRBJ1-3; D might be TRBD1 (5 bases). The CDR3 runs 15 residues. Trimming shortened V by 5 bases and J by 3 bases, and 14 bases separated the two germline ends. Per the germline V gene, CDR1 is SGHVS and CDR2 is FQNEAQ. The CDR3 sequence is CASSHGGSFGNTIYF. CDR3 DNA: TGTGCCAGCAGCCATGGGGGGTCGTTTGGAAACACCATATATTTT.

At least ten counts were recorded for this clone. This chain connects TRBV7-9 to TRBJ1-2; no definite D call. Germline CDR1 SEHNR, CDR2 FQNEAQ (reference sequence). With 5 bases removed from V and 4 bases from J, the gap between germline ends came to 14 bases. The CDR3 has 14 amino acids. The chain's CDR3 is CASSPPGGSYGYTF. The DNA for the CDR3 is TGTGCCAGCAGCCCCCCGGGCGGATCCTATGGCTACACCTTC.

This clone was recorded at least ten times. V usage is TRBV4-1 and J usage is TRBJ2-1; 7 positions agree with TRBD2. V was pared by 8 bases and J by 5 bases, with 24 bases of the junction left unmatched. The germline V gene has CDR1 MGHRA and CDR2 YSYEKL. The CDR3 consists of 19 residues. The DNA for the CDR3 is TGCGCCAGCGGCATGGATCCGGGTCCAGCGGGATATGTGGACAATGAGCAGTTCTTC. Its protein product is CASGMDPGPAGYVDNEQFF.

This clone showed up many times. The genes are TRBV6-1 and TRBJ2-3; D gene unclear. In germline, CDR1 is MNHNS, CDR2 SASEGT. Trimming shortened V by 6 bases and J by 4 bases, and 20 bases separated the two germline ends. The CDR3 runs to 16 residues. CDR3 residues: CASRRRRSLGPDTQYF. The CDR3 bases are TGTGCCAGCAGAAGGCGCAGGTCCCTTGGCCCAGATACGCAGTATTTT.

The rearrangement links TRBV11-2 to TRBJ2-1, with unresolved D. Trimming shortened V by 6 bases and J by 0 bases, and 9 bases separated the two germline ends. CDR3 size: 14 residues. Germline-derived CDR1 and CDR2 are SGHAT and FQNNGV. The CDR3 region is CASRRSSSYNEQFF. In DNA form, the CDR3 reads TGTGCCAGCAGACGATCGAGCTCCTACAATGAGCAGTTCTTC.

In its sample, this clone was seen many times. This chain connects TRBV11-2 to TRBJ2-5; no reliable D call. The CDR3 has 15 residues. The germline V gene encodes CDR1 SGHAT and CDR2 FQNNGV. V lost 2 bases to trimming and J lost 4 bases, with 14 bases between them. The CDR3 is CASSLYGSYSETQYF. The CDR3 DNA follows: TGTGCCAGCAGCTTATATGGTTCCTATTCAGAGACCCAGTACTTC.

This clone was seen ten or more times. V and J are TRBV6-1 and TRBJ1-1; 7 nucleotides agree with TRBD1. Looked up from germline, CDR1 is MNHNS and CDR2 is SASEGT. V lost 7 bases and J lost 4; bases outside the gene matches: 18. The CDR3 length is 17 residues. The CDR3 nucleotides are TGTGCCAGCACCTCTGTTCGTGGAGGGGGCGGGGGCACTGAAGCTTTCTTT. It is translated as CASTSVRGGGGGTEAFF.

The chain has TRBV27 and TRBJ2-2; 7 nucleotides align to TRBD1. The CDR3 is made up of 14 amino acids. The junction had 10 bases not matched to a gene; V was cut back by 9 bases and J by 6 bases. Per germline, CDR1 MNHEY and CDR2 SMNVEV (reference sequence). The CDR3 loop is CARPGQCRPGELFF. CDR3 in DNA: TGTGCCAGGCCGGGACAGTGTCGTCCCGGGGAGCTGTTTTTT.

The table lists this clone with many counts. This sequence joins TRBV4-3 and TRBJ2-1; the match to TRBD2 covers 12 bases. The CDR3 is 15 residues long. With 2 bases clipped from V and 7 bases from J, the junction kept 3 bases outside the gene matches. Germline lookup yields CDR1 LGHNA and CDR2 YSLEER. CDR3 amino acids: CASSQFLAGGNEQFF. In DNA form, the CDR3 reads TGCGCCAGCAGCCAATTTCTAGCGGGAGGGAATGAGCAGTTCTTC.

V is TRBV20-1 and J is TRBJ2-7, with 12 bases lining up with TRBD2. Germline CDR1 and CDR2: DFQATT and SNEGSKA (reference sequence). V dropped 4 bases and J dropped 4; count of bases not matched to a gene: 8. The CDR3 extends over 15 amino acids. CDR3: CSANSRTSGTYEQYF. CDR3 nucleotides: TGCAGTGCTAACTCCCGGACTAGCGGGACGTACGAGCAGTACTTC.

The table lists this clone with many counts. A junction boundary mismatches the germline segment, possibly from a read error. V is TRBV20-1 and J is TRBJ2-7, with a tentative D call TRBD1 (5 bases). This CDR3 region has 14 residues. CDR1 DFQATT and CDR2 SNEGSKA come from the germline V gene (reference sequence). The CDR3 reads CSARAPTETYEQCF. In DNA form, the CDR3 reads TGCAGTGCTAGAGCCCCGACAGAAACCTACGAGCAGTGCTTC.

CDR3 sequence (DNA): TGTGCCAGCAGCTTAGTTTCTGGGGGTAACGAGCAGTACTTC. This gives the protein CASSLVSGGNEQYF. The chain employs TRBV7-2 and TRBJ2-7; TRBD1 or TRBD2 may be the D gene (5 bases each). CDR1 and CDR2 from the germline V gene are SGHTA and FQGNSA. V was cut by 1 base and J by 5 bases, with 12 bases left in between. The CDR3 is 14 amino acids. Combining the CDR3 with reference TRBV7-2 and TRBJ2-7 gives the whole variable domain GAGVSQSPSNKVTEKGKDVELRCDPISGHTALYWYRQSLGQGLEFLIYFQGNSAPDKSGLPSDRFSAERTGGSVSTLTIQRTQQEDSAVYLCASSLVSGGNEQYFGPGTRLTVT.

The CDR3 here is CASSLTGNLNTEAFF. CDR3 in DNA: TGTGCCAGCAGCCTAACAGGGAACCTGAACACTGAAGCTTTCTTT. J is TRBJ1-1 and V is TRBV11-3, with TRBD1 as a possible D gene (6 bases). The CDR3 length is 15 residues. Germline-derived CDR1 and CDR2 are SGHNT and YENEEA. V lost 5 bases and J lost 0, with 13 bases in between.

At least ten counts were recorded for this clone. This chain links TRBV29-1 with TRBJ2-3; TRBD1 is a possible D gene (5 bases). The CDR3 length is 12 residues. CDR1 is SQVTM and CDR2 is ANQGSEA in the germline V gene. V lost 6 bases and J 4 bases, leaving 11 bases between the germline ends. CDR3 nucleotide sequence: TGCAGCGTGACCTCCAGGGCAGATACGCAGTATTTT. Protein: CSVTSRADTQYF.

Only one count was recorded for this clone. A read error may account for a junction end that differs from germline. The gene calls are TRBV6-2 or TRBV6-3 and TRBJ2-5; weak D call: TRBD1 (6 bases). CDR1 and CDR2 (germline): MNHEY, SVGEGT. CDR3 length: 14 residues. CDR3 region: CASSYQGSHETQYF. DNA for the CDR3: TGTGCCAGCAGTTACCAGGGGAGCCATGAGACACAGTACTTC.

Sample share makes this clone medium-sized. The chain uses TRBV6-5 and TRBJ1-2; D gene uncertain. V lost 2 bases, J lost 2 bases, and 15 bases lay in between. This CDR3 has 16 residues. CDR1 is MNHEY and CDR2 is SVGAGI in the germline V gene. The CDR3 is CASSYGPKNTNYGYTF. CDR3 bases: TGTGCCAGCAGTTACGGACCGAAGAACACAAACTATGGCTACACCTTC.

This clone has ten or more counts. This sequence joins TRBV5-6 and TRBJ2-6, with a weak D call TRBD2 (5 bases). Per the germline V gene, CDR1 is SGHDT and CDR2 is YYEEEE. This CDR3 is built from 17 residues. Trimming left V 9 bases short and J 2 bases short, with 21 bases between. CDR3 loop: CATGENPKVAGANVLTF. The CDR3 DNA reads TGTGCCACCGGGGAGAACCCCAAAGTAGCTGGGGCCAACGTCCTGACTTTC.

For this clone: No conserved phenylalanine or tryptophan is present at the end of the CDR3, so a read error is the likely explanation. The CDR3 DNA sequence: TGTGCCAGCAGTTTGGACAGGGGTAATTATGGCTACACCCTC. It is translated as CASSLDRGNYGYTL. The chain has TRBV28 and TRBJ1-2, with 9 bases matching TRBD1. The CDR3 totals 14 residues. The J segment lost 5 bases and the V segment lost 3 bases, leaving 4 bases of the junction unmatched. The germline V gene has CDR1 MDHEN and CDR2 SYDVKM.

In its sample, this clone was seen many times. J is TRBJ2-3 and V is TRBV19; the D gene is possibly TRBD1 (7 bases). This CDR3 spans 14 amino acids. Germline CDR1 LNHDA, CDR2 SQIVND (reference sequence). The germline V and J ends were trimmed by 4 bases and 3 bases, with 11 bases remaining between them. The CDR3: CASSNRGGTDTQYF. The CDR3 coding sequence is TGTGCCAGTAGTAACAGGGGAGGAACAGATACGCAGTATTTT.

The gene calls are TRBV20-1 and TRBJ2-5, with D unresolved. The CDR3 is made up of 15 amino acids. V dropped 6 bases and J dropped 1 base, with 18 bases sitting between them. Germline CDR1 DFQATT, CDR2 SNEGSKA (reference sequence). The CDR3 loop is CSATPLGPTQETQYF. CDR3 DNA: TGCAGTGCCACTCCCCTTGGGCCCACCCAAGAGACCCAGTACTTC.

The CDR3 DNA reads as TGTGCCAGCAGTAAGCTGAATTCACCCCTCCACTTT. Its protein product is CASSKLNSPLHF. The genes are TRBV27 and TRBJ1-6; the D is unclear. CDR1 and CDR2 (germline): MNHEY, SMNVEV (reference sequence). V lost 5 bases and J lost 7, with 6 bases in between. The CDR3 extends over 12 amino acids.

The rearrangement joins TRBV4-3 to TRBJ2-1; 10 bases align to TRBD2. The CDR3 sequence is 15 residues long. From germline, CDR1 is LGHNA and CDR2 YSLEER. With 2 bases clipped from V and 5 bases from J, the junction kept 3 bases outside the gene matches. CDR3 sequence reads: CASSQTSGVDNEQFF. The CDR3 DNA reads TGCGCCAGCAGCCAAACTAGCGGGGTCGACAATGAGCAGTTCTTC.

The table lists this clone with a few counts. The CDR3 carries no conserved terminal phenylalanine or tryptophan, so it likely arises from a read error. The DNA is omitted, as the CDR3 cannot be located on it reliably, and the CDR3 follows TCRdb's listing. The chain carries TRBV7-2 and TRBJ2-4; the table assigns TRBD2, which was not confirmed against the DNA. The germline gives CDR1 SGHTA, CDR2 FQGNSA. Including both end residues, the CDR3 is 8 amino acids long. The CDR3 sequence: CASSPTLG.

The CDR3 loop is CATRPSTGVGYTF. The CDR3, as DNA: TGTGCCACCAGGCCTTCGACAGGGGTCGGCTACACCTTC. This chain connects TRBV24-1 to TRBJ1-2; 8 bases agree with TRBD1. The CDR3 has 13 amino acids. CDR1 and CDR2 (germline): KGHDR, SFDVKD. V trimming: 7 bases; J trimming: 8 bases; junction bases outside the gene matches: 8.

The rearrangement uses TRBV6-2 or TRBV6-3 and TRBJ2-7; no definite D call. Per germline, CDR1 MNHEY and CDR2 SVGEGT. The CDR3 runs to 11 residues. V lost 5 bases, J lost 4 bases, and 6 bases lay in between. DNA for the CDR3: TGTGCCAGCAGTCACCGGTACGAGCAGTACTTC. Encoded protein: CASSHRYEQYF.

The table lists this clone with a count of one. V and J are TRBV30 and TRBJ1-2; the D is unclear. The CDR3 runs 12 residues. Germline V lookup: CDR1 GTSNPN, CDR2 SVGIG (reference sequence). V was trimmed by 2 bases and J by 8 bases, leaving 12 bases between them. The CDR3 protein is CAWSPGSWGYTF. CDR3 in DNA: TGTGCCTGGAGTCCAGGAAGTTGGGGCTACACCTTC. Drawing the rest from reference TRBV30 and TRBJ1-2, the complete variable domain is SQTIHQWPATLVQPVGSPLSLECTVEGTSNPNLYWYRQAAGRGLQLLFYSVGIGQISSEVPQNLSASRPQDRQFILSSKKLLLSDSGFYLCAWSPGSWGYTFGSGTRLTVV.